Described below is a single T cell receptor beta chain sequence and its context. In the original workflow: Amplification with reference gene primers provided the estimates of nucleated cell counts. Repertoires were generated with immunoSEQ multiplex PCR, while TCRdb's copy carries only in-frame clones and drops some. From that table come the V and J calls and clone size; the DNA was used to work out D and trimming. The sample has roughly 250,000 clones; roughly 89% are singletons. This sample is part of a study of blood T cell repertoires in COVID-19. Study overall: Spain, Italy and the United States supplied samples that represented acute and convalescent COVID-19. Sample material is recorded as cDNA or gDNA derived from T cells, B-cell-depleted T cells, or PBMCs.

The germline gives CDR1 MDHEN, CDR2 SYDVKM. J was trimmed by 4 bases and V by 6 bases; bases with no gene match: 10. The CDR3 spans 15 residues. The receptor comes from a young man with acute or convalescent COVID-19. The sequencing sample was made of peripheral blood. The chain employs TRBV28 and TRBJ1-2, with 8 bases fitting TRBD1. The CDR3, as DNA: TGTGCCAGCAGCCTCCCCAGGGGGCAGGGCTATGGCTACACCTTC. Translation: CASSLPRGQGYGYTF.